These 9 T cell receptor beta chains share one sample of origin, sequenced in a study of T-cell reconstitution after alpha-beta-depleted transplantation in children. Preparation of the TCRbeta library was carried out with unique molecular identifiers. A single record per CDR3 protein comes from TCRdb applying MiXCR to the PCR reads. This sample carries fewer than 700,000 distinct CDR3 sequences, 10% to 15% of them seen once, and the ten largest clones take around 2%. The sample here was PBMCs, mostly from graft donor cells, taken 360 days after TCRalphabeta/CD19-depleted stem cell transplant. The receptors come from a male patient younger than 18 who had a stem cell transplant for acute myeloid leukemia, so the T cells may come from the graft donor.

This clonotype was seen more than once but under ten times. This sequence joins TRBV7-9 and TRBJ2-7; D remains ambiguous. From germline, CDR1 is SEHNR and CDR2 FQNEAQ (reference sequence). This CDR3 is built from 15 residues. V was cut by 5 bases and J by 0 bases, with 14 bases left in between. CDR3 sequence reads: CASSPHSTLSYEQYF. For the CDR3, the DNA is TGTGCCAGCAGCCCCCATTCCACCCTCTCCTACGAGCAGTACTTC. The full variable domain, rest sourced from reference TRBV7-9 and TRBJ2-7, is DTGVSQNPRHKITKRGQNVTFRCDPISEHNRLYWYRQTLGQGPEFLTYFQNEAQLEKSRLLSDRFSAERPKGSFSTLEIQRTEQGDSAMYLCASSPHSTLSYEQYFGPGTRLTVT.

A few counts support this clonotype. The chain uses TRBV20-1 and TRBJ2-5, with 7 bases aligning to TRBD2. The CDR3 totals 15 residues. Germline CDR1 is DFQATT and CDR2 is SNEGSKA (reference sequence). The V segment lost 3 bases and the J segment 5 bases; nucleotides outside the gene matches: 12. The CDR3 region has the DNA TGCAGTGCTAGTTCTTTGGGGGGGAGGGTTGAGACCCAGTACTTC. Protein product: CSASSLGGRVETQYF.

This clonotype was detected only a few times. The CDR3 nucleotides are TGTGCCAGCAGTTTCTTTAGCGGGAGGACTTTCTACGAGCAGTACTTC. Encoded protein: CASSFFSGRTFYEQYF. The chain joins TRBV27 to TRBJ2-7; TRBD2 aligns across 10 bases. Germline V gene data show CDR1 as MNHEY and CDR2 as SMNVEV (reference sequence). After removal of 3 bases from V and 3 bases from J, the junction contained 8 bases not matched to a gene. The CDR3 covers 16 residues.

This clonotype was counted ten times or more. J is TRBJ2-3 and V is TRBV24-1; D is unclear. Per the germline V gene, CDR1 is KGHDR and CDR2 is SFDVKD. The CDR3 extends over 16 amino acids. Trimming took off 3 bases at V and 0 bases at J, with 12 bases between the two ends. The CDR3 nucleotides are TGTGCCACCAGTGATCCCCTTACCTTTAGCACAGATACGCAGTATTTT. Translated, it gives CATSDPLTFSTDTQYF.

This clonotype was seen only a few times. The chain recombines TRBV21-1 with TRBJ2-3; no check of the table's D call, TRBD1, against the DNA was made. TRBV21-1 is given as a pseudogene. There are 16 residues in the CDR3. CDR3 DNA sequence: TGTGCCAGCAGCAACAAAGGACAGCAGAGCACAGATACGCAGTATTTT. This gives the protein CASSNKGQQSTDTQYF.

This chain links TRBV5-1 with TRBJ2-5; 9 positions match TRBD2. The germline V gene has CDR1 SGHRS and CDR2 YFSETQ. V shed 6 bases and J 4 bases; nucleotides not matched to a gene: 4. The CDR3 consists of 13 residues. CDR3 sequence (DNA): TGCGCCAGCACCTTACTAGCGGGAGAGACCCAGTACTTC. Its translation: CASTLLAGETQYF.

The chain combines TRBV20-1 with TRBJ2-5; possibly TRBD1 for D (5 bases). V was clipped by 3 bases and J by 5 bases, with 16 bases between them. CDR1 and CDR2 (germline): DFQATT, SNEGSKA (reference sequence). This CDR3 is built from 14 residues. Written as DNA, the CDR3 is TGCAGTGCTAGTGGTTCCCAGGGTGGCGAGACCCAGTACTTC. It is translated as CSASGSQGGETQYF.

This clonotype was observed a few times. The V and J genes are TRBV7-8 and TRBJ2-3, with D possibly TRBD2 on 6 matching bases. V lost 1 base, J lost 2 bases, and 13 bases lay in between. The CDR3 runs to 16 residues. Germline CDR1 SGHVS, CDR2 FQNEAQ. The CDR3 bases are TGTGCCAGCAGCTTAGTTTTGGGGACTTTCACAGATACGCAGTATTTT. Protein sequence: CASSLVLGTFTDTQYF.

The rearrangement links TRBV7-6 to TRBJ2-7, with TRBD2 matching 7 bases. The CDR3 length is 16 residues. The V and J ends lost 0 bases and 1 base, in that order; junction bases with no gene match: 6. The germline V gene encodes CDR1 SGHVS and CDR2 FNYEAQ. In nucleotides, the CDR3 is TGTGCCAGCAGCTTAGCCACTAGCGTCCTATCCTACGAGCAGTACTTC. Protein: CASSLATSVLSYEQYF.